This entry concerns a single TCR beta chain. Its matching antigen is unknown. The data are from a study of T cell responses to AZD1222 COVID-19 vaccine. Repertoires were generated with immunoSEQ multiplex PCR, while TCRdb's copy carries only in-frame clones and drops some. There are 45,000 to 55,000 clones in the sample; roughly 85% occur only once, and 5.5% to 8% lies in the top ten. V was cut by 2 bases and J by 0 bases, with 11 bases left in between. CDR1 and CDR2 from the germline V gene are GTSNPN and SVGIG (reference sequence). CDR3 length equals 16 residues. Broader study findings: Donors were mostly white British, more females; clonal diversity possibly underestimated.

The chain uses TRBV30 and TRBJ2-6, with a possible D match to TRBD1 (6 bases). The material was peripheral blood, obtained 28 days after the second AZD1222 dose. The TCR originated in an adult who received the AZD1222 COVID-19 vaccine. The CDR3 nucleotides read TGTGCCTGGAGTAGACAGGCGTTCTCTGGGGCCAACGTCCTGACTTTC. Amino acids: CAWSRQAFSGANVLTF.